This is a list of T cell receptor beta chains from one sample in a study of T cell responses to AZD1222 COVID-19 vaccine. Libraries were prepared by immunoSEQ multiplex PCR; TCRdb keeps only in-frame clonotypes and omits some of them. The sample lists some 150,000 clones; 85% to 95% were seen once. The sample was peripheral blood, taken on day 0 of MenACWY control vaccination. The receptors shown here come from an adult in good health. CDR3s leave out the opening cysteine and the closing phenylalanine or tryptophan.

CDR3: ASSLGDFAGNTIY
J: TRBJ1-3
V: TRBV7-8

CDR3: ASLKDRMNTEAF
J: TRBJ1-1
V: TRBV19

CDR3: ASSSGQGYGYT
J: TRBJ1-2
V: TRBV28

CDR3: ASSLIAGGGSYEQY
J: TRBJ2-7
V: TRBV5-1

CDR3: ASSPLSSYEQY
J: TRBJ2-7
V: TRBV5-4

CDR3: ASSQTDQPQH
J: TRBJ1-5
V: TRBV28

CDR3: ASSQGPNTDTQY
J: TRBJ2-3
V: TRBV3-1/TRBV3-2

CDR3: ASSPYREREEQF
J: TRBJ2-1
V: TRBV3-1/TRBV3-2

CDR3: ASSPPAGAGGMNEQF
J: TRBJ2-1
V: TRBV5-4

CDR3: ASRTGITEAF
J: TRBJ1-1
V: TRBV6-5

CDR3: ASSRRDSGQGATGYGYT
J: TRBJ1-2
V: TRBV11-2

CDR3: ASSVQGNQPQH
J: TRBJ1-5
V: TRBV5-1

CDR3: AWRGAEGFSYNEQF
J: TRBJ2-1
V: TRBV30

CDR3: ASSPSFAGSRGYT
J: TRBJ1-2
V: TRBV6-5

CDR3: ASRGQGAGEQY
J: TRBJ2-7
V: TRBV6-5

CDR3: ASSYYSQHENTEAF
J: TRBJ1-1
V: TRBV6-5

CDR3: ASSAQRYGYT
J: TRBJ1-2
V: TRBV2

CDR3: ASTSLPAMNTEAF
J: TRBJ1-1
V: TRBV19

CDR3: ASSIGTGGSTEAF
J: TRBJ1-1
V: TRBV19

CDR3: ATSRVFLNTEAF
J: TRBJ1-1
V: TRBV15

CDR3: ASSEALVGYEYGYT
J: TRBJ1-2
V: TRBV6-1

CDR3: ASSLDLRANEKLF
J: TRBJ1-4
V: TRBV5-4

CDR3: AWSVIIRTSGSGETQY
J: TRBJ2-5
V: TRBV30

CDR3: ASSSGTANYGYT
J: TRBJ1-2
V: TRBV28

CDR3: ASSLDLGAGYGYT
J: TRBJ1-2
V: TRBV7-2

CDR3: ATSAGLGPQH
J: TRBJ1-5
V: TRBV24-1

CDR3: ASSLWAAGERGDNEQF
J: TRBJ2-1
V: TRBV7-8

CDR3: ASSLGPYYNEQF
J: TRBJ2-1
V: TRBV5-8

CDR3: ASTTALRTLNSPLH
J: TRBJ1-6
V: TRBV27

CDR3: ASRETRETQY
J: TRBJ2-5
V: TRBV6-6

CDR3: ASTFGSGKGTGELF
J: TRBJ2-2
V: TRBV2

CDR3: ASSVRFNQPQH
J: TRBJ1-5
V: TRBV2

CDR3: ASSPPPLAGDGYT
J: TRBJ1-2
V: TRBV18

CDR3: ASSLVVGPSGSHADTQY
J: TRBJ2-3
V: TRBV7-8

CDR3: ASSPRLAGYSYNEQF
J: TRBJ2-1
V: TRBV18

CDR3: ASSAGTTGIGYT
J: TRBJ1-2
V: TRBV7-3

CDR3: ASSPAGETQY
J: TRBJ2-5
V: TRBV5-1

CDR3: ASSLAPGQGFVPLH
J: TRBJ1-6
V: TRBV7-2

CDR3: ASSSGRAPYGYT
J: TRBJ1-2
V: TRBV5-4

CDR3: ASSRTGGGYT
J: TRBJ1-2
V: TRBV5-1

CDR3: ATSDKRQNTEAF
J: TRBJ1-1
V: TRBV24-1

CDR3: ASKITGDYGYT
J: TRBJ1-2
V: TRBV5-1

CDR3: ASSQMGAGSSDTQY
J: TRBJ2-3
V: TRBV4-2

CDR3: AITPAGGFGQPQH
J: TRBJ1-5
V: TRBV2

CDR3: ATSDEGRSTDTQY
J: TRBJ2-3
V: TRBV24-1